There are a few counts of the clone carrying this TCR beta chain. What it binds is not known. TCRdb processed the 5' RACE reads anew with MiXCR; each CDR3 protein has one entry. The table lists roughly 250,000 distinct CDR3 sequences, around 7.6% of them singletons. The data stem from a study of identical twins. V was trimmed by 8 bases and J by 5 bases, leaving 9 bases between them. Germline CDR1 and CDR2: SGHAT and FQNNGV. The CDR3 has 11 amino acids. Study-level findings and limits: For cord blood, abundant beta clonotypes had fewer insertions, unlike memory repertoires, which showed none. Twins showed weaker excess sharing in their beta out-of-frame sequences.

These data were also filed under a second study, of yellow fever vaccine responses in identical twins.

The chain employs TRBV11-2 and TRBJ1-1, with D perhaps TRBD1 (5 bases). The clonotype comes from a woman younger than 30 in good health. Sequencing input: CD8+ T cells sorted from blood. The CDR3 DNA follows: TGTGCCAGCCCCCGGGGGACTGAAGCTTTCTTT. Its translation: CASPRGTEAFF.